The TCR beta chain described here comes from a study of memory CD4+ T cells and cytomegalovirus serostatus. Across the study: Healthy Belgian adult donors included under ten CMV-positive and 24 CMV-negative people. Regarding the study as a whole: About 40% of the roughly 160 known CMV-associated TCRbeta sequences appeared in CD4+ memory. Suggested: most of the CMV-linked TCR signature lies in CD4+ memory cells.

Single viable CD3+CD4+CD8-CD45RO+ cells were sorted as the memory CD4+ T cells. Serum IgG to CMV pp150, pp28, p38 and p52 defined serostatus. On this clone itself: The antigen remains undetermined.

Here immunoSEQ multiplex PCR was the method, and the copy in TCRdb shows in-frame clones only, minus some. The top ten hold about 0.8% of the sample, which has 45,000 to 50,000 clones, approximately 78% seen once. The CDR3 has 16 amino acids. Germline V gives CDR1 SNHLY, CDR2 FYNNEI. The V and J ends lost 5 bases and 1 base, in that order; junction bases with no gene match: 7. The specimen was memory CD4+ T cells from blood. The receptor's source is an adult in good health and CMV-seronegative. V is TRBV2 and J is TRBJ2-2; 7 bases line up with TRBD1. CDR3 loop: CASSHQDRRNTGELFF. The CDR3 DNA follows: TGTGCCAGCAGTCACCAGGACAGGCGGAACACCGGGGAGCTGTTTTTT.